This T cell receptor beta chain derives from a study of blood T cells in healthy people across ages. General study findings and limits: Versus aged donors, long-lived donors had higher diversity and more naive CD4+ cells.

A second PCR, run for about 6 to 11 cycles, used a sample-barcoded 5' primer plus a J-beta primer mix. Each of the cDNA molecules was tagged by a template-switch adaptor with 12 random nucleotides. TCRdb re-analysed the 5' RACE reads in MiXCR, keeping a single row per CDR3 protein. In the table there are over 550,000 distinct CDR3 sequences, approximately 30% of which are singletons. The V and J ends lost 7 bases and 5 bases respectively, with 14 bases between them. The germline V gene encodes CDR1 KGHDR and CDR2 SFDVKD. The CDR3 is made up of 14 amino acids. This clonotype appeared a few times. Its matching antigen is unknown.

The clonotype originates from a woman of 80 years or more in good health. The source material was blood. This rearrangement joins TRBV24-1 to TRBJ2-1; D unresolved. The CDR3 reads CATRDPLANNEQFF. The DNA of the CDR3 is TGTGCCACCAGGGATCCCCTGGCAAACAATGAGCAGTTCTTC.